Presented here are 28 T cell receptor beta chains from one specimen sequenced in a study of cytomegalovirus exposure and HLA in healthy donors. Researchers ran the PCR with 60 Vbeta and 13 Jbeta primers. TCRdb's table, derived via immunoSEQ multiplex PCR, lists solely in-frame clones and lacks some. The sample has fewer than 200,000 clones, more than 60% seen once. Material for sequencing was PBMCs. These receptors came from a human donor in good health.

This clone was counted a few times. The CDR3 sequence: CASSQDRSGGFDEQFF. CDR3 bases: TGCGCCAGCAGCCAAGATAGAAGCGGGGGTTTCGATGAGCAGTTCTTC. The chain joins TRBV4-1 to TRBJ2-1, with 8 nucleotides matching TRBD2. This CDR3 is 16 amino acids long. CDR1 MGHRA and CDR2 YSYEKL come from the germline V gene. The V segment lost 0 bases and the J segment 8 bases; nucleotides outside the gene matches: 9.

The sample holds a few counts of this clone. The chain is built from TRBV5-1 and TRBJ2-3, with TRBD1 matching 9 bases. The germline V gene has CDR1 SGHRS and CDR2 YFSETQ. V lost 3 bases, J lost 0 bases, and 2 bases stayed unmatched. The CDR3 has 15 amino acids. CDR3 residues: CASSSTGGSTDTQYF. Here the CDR3 DNA reads TGCGCCAGCAGCTCCACAGGGGGCAGCACAGATACGCAGTATTTT.

The gene calls are TRBV13 and TRBJ1-1; maybe TRBD1 (6 bases). This CDR3 has 16 amino acids. The V and J ends lost 0 bases and 0 bases respectively, with 11 bases between them. The V gene's germline CDR1 is PRHDT and CDR2 FYEKMQ (reference sequence). The CDR3 spells CASSLGRTGLNTEAFF. CDR3 DNA sequence: TGTGCCAGCAGCTTAGGGAGAACAGGGTTGAACACTGAAGCTTTCTTT.

V and J are TRBV27 and TRBJ2-7; 11 bases match TRBD1. The CDR3 has 14 amino acids. Germline CDR1 is MNHEY and CDR2 is SMNVEV (reference sequence). V was clipped by 6 bases and J by 9 bases; unmatched bases: 10. CDR3 residues: CASRPGTGGRWQYF. CDR3 coding DNA: TGTGCCAGCAGACCCGGGACAGGGGGTCGATGGCAGTACTTC.

This clone showed up just once. The chain employs TRBV5-1 and TRBJ2-1; TRBD2 aligns across 12 bases. The CDR3 has 15 residues. Germline assignment: CDR1 SGHRS and CDR2 YFSETQ. Germline trimming cut 2 bases from V and 7 bases from J; bases unmatched to any gene: 4. CDR3 sequence: CASSFASGGGNEQFF. The CDR3 DNA follows: TGCGCCAGCAGCTTTGCTAGCGGGGGGGGAAATGAGCAGTTCTTC. Combining the CDR3 with reference TRBV5-1 and TRBJ2-1 gives the whole variable domain KAGVTQTPRYLIKTRGQQVTLSCSPISGHRSVSWYQQTPGQGLQFLFEYFSETQRNKGNFPGRFSGRQFSNSRSEMNVSTLELGDSALYLCASSFASGGGNEQFFGPGTRLTVL.

This clone came up a few times. The chain is built from TRBV30 and TRBJ2-3, with TRBD2 as a possible D gene (6 bases). The J call may be faulty, since TRBJ2-5 better matches the DNA end. Germline loops: CDR1 GTSNPN, CDR2 SVGIG (reference sequence). The CDR3 runs 16 residues. The CDR3 loop reads CAWSVWPSAGQETQYF. In DNA form, the CDR3 reads TGTGCCTGGAGTGTCTGGCCTAGCGCGGGCCAAGAGACCCAGTACTTC.

V and J are TRBV20-1 and TRBJ1-5; D is ambiguous. Germline V gives CDR1 DFQATT, CDR2 SNEGSKA (reference sequence). Trimming took off 2 bases at V and 9 bases at J, with 8 bases between the two ends. The CDR3 has 11 amino acids. This chain's CDR3 is CSARWEGPQHF. Written as DNA, the CDR3 is TGCAGTGCTAGATGGGAGGGGCCCCAGCATTTT.

The rearrangement uses TRBV7-2 and TRBJ2-3; TRBD1 might be the D (6 bases). V lost 1 base and J lost 1, with 9 bases in between. This CDR3 has 15 amino acids. Per germline, CDR1 SGHTA and CDR2 FQGNSA. In nucleotides, the CDR3 is TGTGCCAGCAGCTTAGGACAGGACCGCACAGATACGCAGTATTTT. Its protein product is CASSLGQDRTDTQYF.

This chain links TRBV27 with TRBJ2-7; possibly TRBD2 for D (6 bases). Trimming pared 5 bases from V and 2 bases from J, leaving 19 bases between. This CDR3 region has 16 residues. Germline CDR1 reads MNHEY; CDR2 reads SMNVEV (reference sequence). CDR3 DNA sequence: TGTGCCAGCAGTAACAGTTGGGGGGAGAGGCCCTACGAGCAGTACTTC. The encoded protein is CASSNSWGERPYEQYF.

The chain has TRBV19 and TRBJ1-4, with D possibly TRBD1 on 6 matching bases. From germline, CDR1 is LNHDA and CDR2 SQIVND (reference sequence). This CDR3 spans 15 amino acids. V was trimmed by 8 bases and J by 5 bases, leaving 18 bases between them. The CDR3 loop is CASYNTDRGNEKLFF. CDR3 nucleotide sequence: TGTGCCAGTTATAATACGGACAGAGGAAATGAAAAACTGTTTTTT. Full variable domain (remainder filled in from reference TRBV19 and TRBJ1-4): DGGITQSPKYLFRKEGQNVTLSCEQNLNHDAMYWYRQDPGQGLRLIYYSQIVNDFQKGDIAEGYSVSREKKESFPLTVTSAQKNPTAFYLCASYNTDRGNEKLFFGSGTQLSVL.

V and J are TRBV27 and TRBJ1-4, with 11 nucleotides matching TRBD1. The CDR3 sequence is 17 residues long. Losses at the gene ends were 8 bases for V and 8 bases for J; bases not matched to a gene: 16. The germline V gene encodes CDR1 MNHEY and CDR2 SMNVEV (reference sequence). The DNA of the CDR3 is TGTGCCAGCCGACCTTACCGGGACAGGGGGTATCAGGAAAAACTGTTTTTT. Its translation is CASRPYRDRGYQEKLFF.

The V gene is TRBV5-4, the J gene TRBJ1-2; D might be TRBD1 (6 bases). Trimming cost V 6 bases and J 4 bases, with 16 bases left between them. Germline values: CDR1 SGHNT, CDR2 YYREEE (reference sequence). The CDR3 runs 14 residues. CDR3 in DNA: TGTGCCAGCACCACTCAGGGGTCTTTCTATGGCTACACCTTC. It translates to CASTTQGSFYGYTF.

The CDR3 is CASSLTRQYTGELFF. The DNA of the CDR3 is TGTGCCAGCAGCTTAACCCGACAGTACACCGGGGAGCTGTTTTTT. The rearrangement uses TRBV7-6 and TRBJ2-2, with D possibly being TRBD1 (5 bases). Germline lookup yields CDR1 SGHVS and CDR2 FNYEAQ. The V end lost 2 bases, the J end lost 3 bases, and 10 bases lay between the germline ends. This CDR3 is built from 15 residues. Full variable domain (missing parts from reference TRBV7-6 and TRBJ2-2): GAGVSQSPRYKVTKRGQDVALRCDPISGHVSLYWYRQALGQGPEFLTYFNYEAQQDKSGLPNDRFSAERPEGSISTLTIQRTEQRDSAMYRCASSLTRQYTGELFFGEGSRLTVL.

The chain links TRBV14 to TRBJ1-1, with 7 bases aligning to TRBD1. Trimming took 4 bases from V and 8 from J; bases not matched to a gene: 7. This CDR3 is built from 13 residues. The germline V gene encodes CDR1 SGHDN and CDR2 FVKESK. The CDR3 region has the DNA TGTGCCAGCAGCCGCGACAGGGAAGGCGAAGCTTTCTTT. Its translation: CASSRDREGEAFF.

The chain is built from TRBV4-1 and TRBJ1-1; 7 bases align to TRBD1. The germline V gene has CDR1 MGHRA and CDR2 YSYEKL. The length of the CDR3 is 15 residues. The V and J ends lost 0 bases and 1 base, in that order; junction bases with no gene match: 2. The CDR3 is CASSQEAGGNTEAFF. The CDR3 DNA reads as TGCGCCAGCAGCCAAGAAGCAGGGGGGAACACTGAAGCTTTCTTT.

This clone has just one count. The V gene is TRBV2, the J gene TRBJ1-6; D perhaps matches TRBD1 (5 bases). CDR1 SNHLY and CDR2 FYNNEI come from the germline V gene. The CDR3 has 12 amino acids. V was cut by 7 bases and J by 13 bases, with 14 bases left in between. In DNA, the CDR3 is TGTGCCAGCACAATCCGGGGGGGGCCCCTCCACTTT. Translation gives CASTIRGGPLHF.

On this clone: This sample also contains other DNA sequences that code for the same CDR3. The CDR3 spells CASSLAGTDTQYF. Written as DNA, the CDR3 is TGTGCCAGCAGCTTGGCAGGGACAGATACGCAGTATTTT. The chain carries TRBV5-8 and TRBJ2-3; the D gene is possibly TRBD1 (5 bases). CDR3 size: 13 residues. Trimming stripped 0 bases from V and 3 bases from J, with 5 bases between. Germline CDR1 and CDR2: SGHTS and YDEGEE. The full variable domain, its missing parts supplied by reference TRBV5-8 and TRBJ2-3, is EAGVTQSPTHLIKTRGQQATLRCSPISGHTSVYWYQQALGLGLQFLLWYDEGEERNRGNFPPRFSGRQFPNYSSELNVNALELEDSALYLCASSLAGTDTQYFGPGTRLTVL.

In regard to this clone: The sample holds other DNA sequences that translate to the same CDR3. The chain links TRBV30 to TRBJ1-5; 12 bases align to TRBD1. The CDR3 length is 13 residues. The germline gives CDR1 GTSNPN, CDR2 SVGIG (reference sequence). J was trimmed by 7 bases and V by 4 bases; bases with no gene match: 2. The CDR3 DNA follows: TGTGCCTGGACCGGGACAGGGGGCCAGCCCCAGCATTTT. It yields the protein CAWTGTGGQPQHF.

The V call is TRBV7-9, the J call TRBJ2-1, with TRBD1 matching over 8 bases. This CDR3 is built from 16 residues. The V segment lost 5 bases and the J segment 2 bases; nucleotides outside the gene matches: 8. CDR1 is SEHNR, CDR2 FQNEAQ, per germline (reference sequence). The CDR3 coding sequence is TGTGCCAGCAGCCCGTGGGGGACAGGAGCCTACAATGAGCAGTTCTTC. Translated: CASSPWGTGAYNEQFF.

A few counts support this clone. The chain has TRBV2 and TRBJ1-5; perhaps TRBD1 as D (6 bases). CDR3 length: 13 amino acids. Germline lookup yields CDR1 SNHLY and CDR2 FYNNEI. Between the trimmed V and J ends, which lost 5 bases and 5 bases, there was a span of 10 bases. The CDR3 DNA reads as TGTGCCAGCAGTCTACAGGGCGATCAGCCCCAGCATTTT. Translating gives CASSLQGDQPQHF.

The chain joins TRBV6-5 to TRBJ1-5; possibly TRBD1 for D (5 bases). The length of the CDR3 is 15 residues. CDR1 MNHEY and CDR2 SVGAGI come from the germline V gene. Trimming left V 6 bases short and J 0 bases short, with 12 bases between. CDR3 DNA sequence: TGTGCCAGCAGACCCTGGACAAATAGCAATCAGCCCCAGCATTTT. Translated, it gives CASRPWTNSNQPQHF.

The V call is TRBV5-6, the J call TRBJ1-4, with 8 nucleotides matching TRBD1. The CDR3 consists of 13 residues. Germline trimming cut 6 bases from V and 7 bases from J; bases unmatched to any gene: 5. The germline V gene encodes CDR1 SGHDT and CDR2 YYEEEE. Here the CDR3 DNA reads TGTGCCAGCACCTCAGGGGGCCCTGAAAAACTGTTTTTT. Amino acid sequence: CASTSGGPEKLFF.

The genes are TRBV5-1 and TRBJ1-1; possibly TRBD1 for D (6 bases). The CDR3 runs 16 residues. Trimming took off 2 bases at V and 0 bases at J, with 14 bases between the two ends. The germline V gene encodes CDR1 SGHRS and CDR2 YFSETQ. The CDR3 DNA follows: TGCGCCAGCAGCTTTGGTTTCGGACAGATGAACACTGAAGCTTTCTTT. It is translated as CASSFGFGQMNTEAFF.

The gene calls are TRBV25-1 and TRBJ1-1; tentatively, D is TRBD1 (6 bases). V was pared by 10 bases and J by 7 bases, with 13 bases between. Per germline, CDR1 MGHDK and CDR2 SYGVNS. The CDR3 length is 11 residues. CDR3 region: CATTQGSEAFF. The CDR3 DNA reads as TGTGCCACCACGCAGGGGAGTGAAGCTTTCTTT.

This clone was observed once. The CDR3 sequence: CASTRNQDIVNQPQHF. The CDR3, as DNA: TGTGCCAGCACCCGAAATCAGGACATCGTCAATCAGCCCCAGCATTTT. The gene calls are TRBV28 and TRBJ1-5; D possibly corresponds to TRBD1 (5 bases). V was shortened by 7 bases and J by 3 bases, with 19 bases between the two germline ends. Germline CDR1 is MDHEN and CDR2 is SYDVKM. The CDR3 extends over 16 amino acids. Full variable domain (remainder filled in from reference TRBV28 and TRBJ1-5): DVKVTQSSRYLVKRTGEKVFLECVQDMDHENMFWYRQDPGLGLRLIYFSYDVKMKEKGDIPEGYSVSREKKERFSLILESASTNQTSMYLCASTRNQDIVNQPQHFGDGTRLSIL.

This clone was observed a single time. This sequence joins TRBV10-3 and TRBJ2-5, with TRBD1 matching over 12 bases. V gave up 3 bases and J gave up 5 bases; unmatched junction bases: 4. Germline V gene lookup returns CDR1 ENHRY and CDR2 SYGVKD. The CDR3 consists of 15 residues. The CDR3 spells CAISDRDRGQETQYF. The CDR3 DNA reads as TGTGCCATCAGTGACCGGGACAGGGGGCAGGAGACCCAGTACTTC.

This sequence joins TRBV4-3 and TRBJ2-1; 7 nucleotides align to TRBD1. V lost 1 base, J lost 3 bases, and 24 bases stayed unmatched. This CDR3 has 22 residues. Germline lookup yields CDR1 LGHNA and CDR2 YSLEER. CDR3 sequence (DNA): TGCGCCAGCAGCCAAGGGCCCCTTCGGGCGGCAGGGGGTTCTCTACACTACAATGAGCAGTTCTTC. It is translated as CASSQGPLRAAGGSLHYNEQFF.

This clone has only a few counts. The chain uses TRBV5-1 and TRBJ1-1; D unresolved. CDR3 length equals 17 residues. CDR1 is SGHRS, CDR2 YFSETQ, per germline. The V and J ends lost 0 bases and 1 base respectively, with 16 bases between them. In nucleotides, the CDR3 is TGCGCCAGCAGCTTGGTAAATCACTTCCAGGAGAACACTGAAGCTTTCTTT. This gives the protein CASSLVNHFQENTEAFF.